The 24 T cell receptor beta chains given below trace back to one sample, sequenced in a study of beta chain features in type 1 diabetes. Reverse transcription of all isolated RNA meant that expressed TCRB transcripts were sequenced. The assay was immunoSEQ multiplex PCR, and TCRdb's table has in-frame clones only and misses some. The table has 900,000 or so clones, under 20% seen once. Specimen: naive CD4+ T cells from blood. The receptors come from a woman between 18 and 29 years old in good health.

The sample holds a few counts of this clone. The J gene is TRBJ2-1, the V gene TRBV10-3, with 10 bases that match TRBD2. From germline, CDR1 is ENHRY and CDR2 SYGVKD. V was pared by 3 bases and J by 6 bases, with 8 bases of the junction left unmatched. The CDR3 spans 16 residues. This CDR3 reads CAISEGTSGKRNEQFF. The CDR3 DNA sequence: TGTGCCATCAGTGAAGGCACTAGCGGGAAACGCAATGAGCAGTTCTTC.

This clone appeared a few times. The gene calls are TRBV18 and TRBJ2-7; D possibly matches TRBD1 or TRBD2 (5 bases each). The CDR3 contains 13 residues. Between the trimmed V and J ends, which lost 3 bases and 4 bases, there was a span of 10 bases. Germline assignment: CDR1 KGHSH and CDR2 LQKENI. CDR3 in amino acids: CASSPGEPYEQYF. The CDR3 coding sequence is TGTGCCAGCTCACCGGGGGAACCATACGAGCAGTACTTC.

This clone showed up just a few times. This chain uses TRBV19 with TRBJ2-3; D gene unclear. The V gene's germline CDR1 is LNHDA and CDR2 SQIVND (reference sequence). This CDR3 has 13 residues. V was cut by 6 bases and J by 2 bases, with 9 bases left in between. CDR3 protein: CASRTMNTDTQYF. For the CDR3, the DNA is TGTGCCAGTAGGACCATGAACACAGATACGCAGTATTTT.

The chain combines TRBV9 with TRBJ2-7; no clear D. This CDR3 has 16 residues. Germline V gene lookup returns CDR1 SGDLS and CDR2 YYNGEE. V shed 2 bases and J shed 1 base, with 16 bases lying between them. CDR3 residues: CASSVDPGTVSYEQYF. CDR3 nucleotides: TGTGCCAGCAGCGTTGACCCAGGTACAGTTTCCTACGAGCAGTACTTC.

The chain recombines TRBV7-8 with TRBJ2-1; D gene unclear. The germline V gene encodes CDR1 SGHVS and CDR2 FQNEAQ. The CDR3 extends over 15 amino acids. Deletions cut 5 bases from V and 8 bases from J, with 19 bases between. For the CDR3, the DNA is TGTGCCAGCAGCCCCCGACCCCTAGGTCTCGATGAGCAGTTCTTC. Translating it yields CASSPRPLGLDEQFF.

This clone was seen a handful of times. This chain joins TRBV7-9 and TRBJ1-1; the D is unclear. V dropped 3 bases and J dropped 6 bases, with 11 bases sitting between them. Germline lookup yields CDR1 SEHNR and CDR2 FQNEAQ (reference sequence). CDR3 length: 13 residues. CDR3 region: CASSLAAGSEAFF. The CDR3 DNA follows: TGTGCCAGCAGCTTGGCAGCGGGGTCTGAAGCTTTCTTT.

This rearrangement joins TRBV28 to TRBJ1-2; D gene uncertain. The CDR3 loop spans 12 amino acids. Germline V CDR1 and CDR2: MDHEN, SYDVKM. Between the trimmed V and J ends, which lost 5 bases and 4 bases, there was a span of 8 bases. CDR3: CASSQKAYGYTF. The CDR3 region has the DNA TGTGCCAGCAGTCAGAAAGCCTATGGCTACACCTTC.

This clone has more than one count but fewer than ten. The chain links TRBV5-4 to TRBJ2-3; D remains ambiguous. The V end was cut by 0 bases, the J end by 0 bases, with 8 bases between. The CDR3 loop spans 15 amino acids. Germline CDR1 is SGHNT and CDR2 is YYREEE (reference sequence). For the CDR3, the DNA is TGTGCCAGCAGCTTGGGTCCTCCTAGCACAGATACGCAGTATTTT. This sequence encodes CASSLGPPSTDTQYF. The full variable domain, completed using reference TRBV5-4 and TRBJ2-3, is ETGVTQSPTHLIKTRGQQVTLRCSSQSGHNTVSWYQQALGQGPQFIFQYYREEENGRGNFPPRFSGLQFPNYSSELNVNALELDDSALYLCASSLGPPSTDTQYFGPGTRLTVL.

This chain links TRBV6-5 with TRBJ1-2; tentative D call: TRBD1 (5 bases). The germline V and J ends were trimmed by 6 bases and 6 bases, with 11 bases remaining between them. The CDR3 runs 12 residues. Germline CDR1 reads MNHEY; CDR2 reads SVGAGI. The CDR3 protein is CASRTRDHGYTF. The DNA for the CDR3 is TGTGCCAGCAGGACTCGGGACCATGGCTACACCTTC.

J is TRBJ1-5 and V is TRBV21-1; TRBD1, the table's D call, lacks a check against the DNA. TRBV21-1 is a listed pseudogene. The CDR3 loop spans 12 amino acids. In DNA form, the CDR3 reads TGTGCCAGCAGCAACCCAGTTCAGCCCCAGCATTTT. This translates into CASSNPVQPQHF.

The CDR3, as DNA: TGTGCCACCAGCAGGGGGGGACTAGCGGGAGTCGGGGATACGCAGTATTTT. Translation gives CATSRGGLAGVGDTQYF. The V call is TRBV15, the J call TRBJ2-3, with 14 bases lining up with TRBD2. The length of the CDR3 is 17 residues. The ends lost 3 bases at V and 6 bases at J; junction bases unmatched: 8. CDR1 is LNHNV and CDR2 is YYDKDF in the germline V gene (reference sequence).

CDR3 nucleotides: TGTGCCAGCAGGGTGGGACCCTCGGAACTTGATCAGTTCTTC. It codes for CASRVGPSELDQFF. The rearrangement joins TRBV6-1 to TRBJ2-1; D assignment may be TRBD1 or TRBD2 (5 bases each). The V end was cut by 6 bases, the J end by 13 bases, with 22 bases between. Germline CDR1 MNHNS, CDR2 SASEGT. There are 14 residues in the CDR3.

This clone was seen more than once but under ten times. The chain is built from TRBV7-2 and TRBJ2-7, with D tentatively TRBD1 or TRBD2 (5 bases each). The CDR3 spans 15 residues. Germline CDR1 is SGHTA and CDR2 is FQGNSA. The V gene lost 5 bases and the J gene lost 0 bases, with 14 bases spanning the gap. CDR3: CASSRTGTVSYEQYF. CDR3 bases: TGTGCCAGCAGCCGGACCGGGACGGTCTCCTACGAGCAGTACTTC.

This clone was observed a handful of times. CDR3 amino acids: CASSQGLATYNEQFF. CDR3 DNA sequence: TGCGCCAGCAGCCAAGGACTAGCCACCTACAATGAGCAGTTCTTC. V usage is TRBV4-3 and J usage is TRBJ2-1; 7 bases are a match to TRBD2. V lost 1 base to trimming and J lost 2 bases; unmatched junction nucleotides: 2. Per the germline V gene, CDR1 is LGHNA and CDR2 is YSLEER. The CDR3 runs 15 residues.

On this clone itself: The identical CDR3 is also encoded by other nucleotide sequences in the sample. The chain joins TRBV5-1 to TRBJ2-7; D uncertain. From germline, CDR1 is SGHRS and CDR2 YFSETQ. V shed 0 bases and J shed 0 bases, with 10 bases lying between them. The length of the CDR3 is 15 residues. The CDR3 loop is CASSLASGSSYEQYF. In DNA, the CDR3 is TGCGCCAGCAGCTTGGCCTCGGGTTCCTCCTACGAGCAGTACTTC.

The V and J genes are TRBV7-2 and TRBJ2-2; D call uncertain. V was clipped by 10 bases and J by 3 bases, with 9 bases between them. The CDR3 totals 12 residues. CDR1 and CDR2 from the germline V gene are SGHTA and FQGNSA. The CDR3 coding sequence is TGTGCCACCAGAATAGACACCGGGGAGCTGTTTTTT. Protein sequence: CATRIDTGELFF.

V and J are TRBV7-9 and TRBJ2-3; no definite D call. This CDR3 is 17 amino acids long. Germline CDR1 reads SEHNR; CDR2 reads FQNEAQ (reference sequence). Trimming left V 5 bases short and J 0 bases short, with 18 bases between. CDR3 nucleotides: TGTGCCAGCAGCCCACGGGTGGTTTTCACTAGCACAGATACGCAGTATTTT. Encoded protein: CASSPRVVFTSTDTQYF.

The rearrangement uses TRBV6-1 and TRBJ1-5; a possible D gene is TRBD1 (5 bases). The V end was cut by 4 bases, the J end by 4 bases, with 11 bases between. The CDR3 has 14 residues. In germline, CDR1 is MNHNS, CDR2 SASEGT. CDR3 nucleotide sequence: TGTGCCAGCAGTGTATGGCAGGGAAATCAGCCCCAGCATTTT. Its protein is CASSVWQGNQPQHF.

This clone was detected only a few times. The V and J genes are TRBV9 and TRBJ1-3; D is unresolved. Per the germline V gene, CDR1 is SGDLS and CDR2 is YYNGEE. V dropped 3 bases and J dropped 3 bases, with 7 bases sitting between them. This CDR3 spans 13 amino acids. CDR3 nucleotides: TGTGCCAGCAGCGACCTGTTTGGAAACACCATATATTTT. Translating gives CASSDLFGNTIYF.

The rearrangement uses TRBV12-5 and TRBJ2-1; no clear D gene. The CDR3 is 14 residues long. V was shortened by 1 base and J by 8 bases, with 12 bases between the two germline ends. Germline V gene sequence: CDR1 LGHNT, CDR2 FRNRAP. The CDR3 region is CASGLDRKVDEQFF. DNA of the CDR3: TGTGCTAGTGGTTTGGATCGGAAGGTCGATGAGCAGTTCTTC.

This clone was detected a few times. The chain uses TRBV10-3 and TRBJ2-7; 14 nucleotides align to TRBD2. The CDR3 is 19 residues long. The V gene end was trimmed by 5 bases and the J gene end by 0 bases; junction bases not matched to a gene: 12. CDR1 is ENHRY, CDR2 SYGVKD, per germline. As DNA, the CDR3 is TGTGCCATCAGTTCGACAGGGGTAGGACTAGCGGGGGGCTCCTACGAGCAGTACTTC. It yields the protein CAISSTGVGLAGGSYEQYF.

This clone has more than one count but fewer than ten. CDR3 DNA sequence: TGTGCCACCAGCGGCCAACATGGCTACACCTTC. This sequence encodes CATSGQHGYTF. The chain is built from TRBV15 and TRBJ1-2; D unclear. This CDR3 contains 11 residues. V lost 5 bases to trimming and J lost 6 bases, with 7 bases between them. Germline CDR1 and CDR2: LNHNV and YYDKDF (reference sequence). The whole variable domain, remainder taken from reference TRBV15 and TRBJ1-2, is DAMVIQNPRYQVTQFGKPVTLSCSQTLNHNVMYWYQQKSSQAPKLLFHYYDKDFNNEADTPDNFQSRRPNTSFCFLDIRSPGLGDTAMYLCATSGQHGYTFGSGTRLTVV.

A few counts support this clone. The rearrangement uses TRBV18 and TRBJ1-2; weak D call: TRBD1 (6 bases). V lost 3 bases and J 4 bases, leaving 12 bases between the germline ends. The CDR3 is 14 amino acids. Germline loops: CDR1 KGHSH, CDR2 LQKENI. The DNA of the CDR3 is TGTGCCAGCTCACCGCTGGGGACATCCTATGGCTACACCTTC. Translated: CASSPLGTSYGYTF.

This clone was seen a handful of times. The gene calls are TRBV5-4 and TRBJ2-7; 8 nucleotides match TRBD1. From germline, CDR1 is SGHNT and CDR2 YYREEE (reference sequence). The CDR3 spans 15 residues. The ends lost 4 bases at V and 1 base at J; junction bases unmatched: 7. The CDR3 protein is CASSRGTGPSYEQYF. The CDR3 coding sequence is TGTGCCAGCAGCCGAGGGACAGGTCCGTCCTACGAGCAGTACTTC.